These 27 T cell receptor beta chains share one sample of origin, sequenced in a study of regulatory T cells in long-lasting Graves disease. Time point indicated: persistent/refractory GD, antithyroid drugs over 5 years with positive TRAb. RNA extracted from PBMCs served as the sequencing template. Arm-PCR of CDR3 regions and iRepertoire HTBI primers were used to build TCR beta libraries. TCRdb called the multiplex PCR reads again in MiXCR, with one record for every CDR3 protein. The repertoire consists of hundreds of thousands of distinct CDR3 sequences, with less than 25% occurring once and the leading ten covering approximately 8%. This specimen was peripheral blood mononuclear cells (PBMCs), taken when the disease was refractory, from a patient treated with antithyroid drugs. The receptors shown here come from a female donor with Graves disease.

This clonotype was seen at least ten times. The chain carries TRBV7-2 and TRBJ1-4; no definite D call. This CDR3 region has 15 residues. Trimming removed 2 bases from V and 1 base from J, with 8 bases in between. The V gene's germline CDR1 is SGHTA and CDR2 FQGNSA. CDR3 sequence reads: CASSLLGVTNEKLFF. DNA of the CDR3: TGTGCCAGCAGCTTATTGGGCGTAACTAATGAAAAACTGTTTTTT.

This clonotype was counted a few times. The rearrangement joins TRBV18 to TRBJ1-1; 7 bases line up with TRBD1. Germline assignment: CDR1 KGHSH and CDR2 LQKENI. This CDR3 is built from 15 residues. The V gene end was trimmed by 6 bases and the J gene end by 6 bases; junction bases not matched to a gene: 13. The CDR3 DNA is TGTGCCAGCTCTACCATTAGGGGGCGGACCCCTGAAGCTTTCTTT. Translation: CASSTIRGRTPEAFF.

This clonotype was detected ten times or more. The chain recombines TRBV19 with TRBJ1-1; unclear D gene. The CDR3 totals 14 residues. Germline CDR1 LNHDA, CDR2 SQIVND (reference sequence). The V end lost 6 bases, the J end lost 5 bases, and 16 bases lay between the germline ends. The CDR3 DNA sequence: TGTGCCAGTAGCAATCTCTTCCGGGAAACTGAAGCTTTCTTT. Translated: CASSNLFRETEAFF.

This clonotype was observed at least ten times. The genes are TRBV28 and TRBJ1-5; TRBD1 is a possible D gene (6 bases). V lost 6 bases, J lost 4 bases, and 13 bases lay in between. The CDR3 runs 14 residues. Germline CDR1 MDHEN, CDR2 SYDVKM. In DNA form, the CDR3 reads TGTGCCAGCAGGAACAGGGAAATAAATCAGCCCCAGCATTTT. It translates to CASRNREINQPQHF.

The V gene is TRBV9, the J gene TRBJ2-1, with D maybe TRBD1 (6 bases). Per the germline V gene, CDR1 is SGDLS and CDR2 is YYNGEE. With 6 bases removed from V and 10 bases from J, the gap between germline ends came to 14 bases. This CDR3 has 12 residues. CDR3 in DNA: TGTGCCAGCAACAGTCCCGGGACAGAGCAGTTCTTC. This translates into CASNSPGTEQFF. Full variable domain (outside the CDR3, taken from reference TRBV9 and TRBJ2-1): DSGVTQTPKHLITATGQRVTLRCSPRSGDLSVYWYQQSLDQGLQFLIQYYNGEERAKGNILERFSAQQFPDLHSELNLSSLELGDSALYFCASNSPGTEQFFGPGTRLTVL.

In its sample, this clonotype was seen many times. Written as DNA, the CDR3 is TGTGCCAGCAGTTACTCCCCTGACAGGTCCTATAGCAATCAGCCCCAGCATTTT. Translating it yields CASSYSPDRSYSNQPQHF. The chain is built from TRBV6-5 and TRBJ1-5; possibly TRBD1 for D (6 bases). The germline CDR1 and CDR2 sequences are MNHEY and SVGAGI. V lost 0 bases to trimming and J lost 0 bases, with 15 bases between them. This CDR3 is 18 amino acids long.

This clonotype showed up many times. The chain recombines TRBV28 with TRBJ1-1; TRBD1 is a possible D gene (6 bases). Germline CDR1 MDHEN, CDR2 SYDVKM. The CDR3 loop spans 19 amino acids. The V and J ends lost 3 bases and 0 bases respectively, with 23 bases between them. Written as DNA, the CDR3 is TGTGCCAGCAGTTTTGGTGGGGGGGCAAAGGGCAGCCTGAACACTGAAGCTTTCTTT. Its translation is CASSFGGGAKGSLNTEAFF.

This clonotype was counted only a few times. The V call is TRBV20-1, the J call TRBJ1-1, with D hard to call. Germline V lookup: CDR1 DFQATT, CDR2 SNEGSKA (reference sequence). The CDR3 covers 11 residues. Trimming left V 1 base short and J 6 bases short, with 6 bases between. The DNA of the CDR3 is TGCAGTGCTAGAGGGCCGGCTGAAGCTTTCTTT. It yields the protein CSARGPAEAFF.

The chain uses TRBV27 and TRBJ1-1; perhaps TRBD1 as D (5 bases). Trimming left V 4 bases short and J 5 bases short, with 20 bases between. The CDR3 runs to 16 residues. Looked up from germline, CDR1 is MNHEY and CDR2 is SMNVEV (reference sequence). CDR3 DNA sequence: TGTGCCAGCAGTTCCCAGGGTTTGTCCCGTAAAACTGAAGCTTTCTTT. This sequence encodes CASSSQGLSRKTEAFF.

In its sample, this clonotype was seen many times. This chain connects TRBV2 to TRBJ1-1; D ambiguous. V shed 6 bases and J shed 2 bases, with 10 bases lying between them. The CDR3 is 13 residues long. Germline V lookup: CDR1 SNHLY, CDR2 FYNNEI. CDR3 in amino acids: CASSGLANTEAFF. The CDR3 nucleotides are TGTGCCAGCAGCGGACTCGCTAACACTGAAGCTTTCTTT.

DNA of the CDR3: TGTGCCAGCAGCGTGGAAGTGGGACCACCCTACGAGCAGTACTTC. As protein: CASSVEVGPPYEQYF. The rearrangement uses TRBV9 and TRBJ2-7; D may match TRBD1 or TRBD2 (5 bases each). Germline loops: CDR1 SGDLS, CDR2 YYNGEE. Trimming removed 2 bases from V and 2 bases from J, with 14 bases in between. CDR3 length: 15 amino acids. The whole variable domain, filled in from reference TRBV9 and TRBJ2-7, reads DSGVTQTPKHLITATGQRVTLRCSPRSGDLSVYWYQQSLDQGLQFLIQYYNGEERAKGNILERFSAQQFPDLHSELNLSSLELGDSALYFCASSVEVGPPYEQYFGPGTRLTVT.

At least ten counts were recorded for this clonotype. This chain connects TRBV2 to TRBJ2-2; the D gene is possibly TRBD1 (6 bases). The length of the CDR3 is 14 residues. The V end was cut by 8 bases, the J end by 6 bases, with 16 bases between. From germline, CDR1 is SNHLY and CDR2 FYNNEI. The CDR3 DNA follows: TGTGCCAGCGAAGGGACACTGATGGCCGGGGAGCTGTTTTTT. It yields the protein CASEGTLMAGELFF.

This clonotype was found once. The chain recombines TRBV4-3 with TRBJ2-2; no clear D. CDR1 and CDR2 from the germline V gene are LGHNA and YSLEER. Between the trimmed V and J ends, which lost 0 bases and 10 bases, there was a span of 12 bases. The CDR3 contains 14 residues. This chain's CDR3 is CASSQEPSPEELFF. The CDR3 coding sequence is TGCGCCAGCAGCCAAGAACCCTCGCCGGAGGAGCTGTTTTTT.

This clonotype was seen more than once but under ten times. The V and J genes are TRBV18 and TRBJ2-5, with D possibly matching TRBD2 (5 bases). V lost 3 bases and J lost 4, with 12 bases in between. CDR1 is KGHSH, CDR2 LQKENI, per germline. CDR3 length: 14 amino acids. CDR3 sequence: CASSPGLPRETQYF. DNA for the CDR3: TGTGCCAGCTCACCCGGACTGCCGCGAGAGACCCAGTACTTC.

The table lists this clonotype with a few counts. The chain uses TRBV5-6 and TRBJ1-2; D perhaps matches TRBD1 (5 bases). Per the germline V gene, CDR1 is SGHDT and CDR2 is YYEEEE. The V gene lost 0 bases and the J gene lost 12 bases, with 15 bases spanning the gap. This CDR3 spans 13 amino acids. The CDR3 DNA reads TGTGCCAGCAGCTTGGGGGGGGGAGATAGTGACACCTTC. It encodes CASSLGGGDSDTF.

This clonotype was counted ten times or more. The rearrangement uses TRBV12-3 or TRBV12-4 and TRBJ1-2; 7 nucleotides align to TRBD1. V lost 6 bases, J lost 5 bases, and 6 bases stayed unmatched. There are 13 residues in the CDR3. CDR3 in DNA: TGTGCCAGCAGGACAGGGACCCGTTATGGCTACACCTTC. It codes for CASRTGTRYGYTF.

The gene calls are TRBV6-5 and TRBJ1-2; D is undetermined. Trimming removed 0 bases from V and 5 bases from J, with 10 bases in between. The germline V gene encodes CDR1 MNHEY and CDR2 SVGAGI. CDR3 length: 14 amino acids. In nucleotides, the CDR3 is TGTGCCAGCAGTTACTCCTGGCGGGATTATGGCTACACCTTC. Translation gives CASSYSWRDYGYTF.

Many counts were recorded for this clonotype. The chain couples TRBV6-5 to TRBJ2-7; D is possibly TRBD2 (5 bases). CDR3 length: 19 amino acids. Germline V gives CDR1 MNHEY, CDR2 SVGAGI. V dropped 0 bases and J dropped 7 bases, with 28 bases sitting between them. The CDR3 sequence: CASSYSNRVATRVVWEQYF. The CDR3 DNA reads as TGTGCCAGCAGTTACTCGAATCGGGTAGCTACGCGGGTTGTTTGGGAGCAGTACTTC.

The chain joins TRBV24-1 to TRBJ1-1; D is uncertain. Germline CDR1 is KGHDR and CDR2 is SFDVKD. V lost 3 bases and J 0 bases, leaving 7 bases between the germline ends. The CDR3 runs to 14 residues. DNA for the CDR3: TGTGCCACCAGTGATAATAGTATGAACACTGAAGCTTTCTTT. Translated, it gives CATSDNSMNTEAFF.

This clonotype was counted many times. This chain links TRBV6-2 or TRBV6-3 with TRBJ2-2; possibly TRBD1 for D (6 bases). V was pared by 5 bases and J by 3 bases, with 13 bases between. This CDR3 is 15 amino acids long. The germline V gene has CDR1 MNHEY and CDR2 SVGEGT. CDR3 protein: CASSELGADTGELFF. In DNA, the CDR3 is TGTGCCAGCAGTGAACTGGGGGCAGACACCGGGGAGCTGTTTTTT.

The rearrangement links TRBV30 to TRBJ1-1; D remains ambiguous. V shed 8 bases and J shed 3 bases, with 19 bases lying between them. The CDR3 sequence is 14 residues long. CDR1 is GTSNPN and CDR2 is SVGIG in the germline V gene (reference sequence). Here the CDR3 DNA reads TGTGCCCACAGATGGGGAGGTCGCGACACTGAAGCTTTCTTT. Protein product: CAHRWGGRDTEAFF.

This clonotype was found many times. The chain uses TRBV28 and TRBJ2-5; 15 bases agree with TRBD2. Trimming removed 5 bases from V and 5 bases from J; junction bases left unmatched: 3. The V gene's germline CDR1 is MDHEN and CDR2 SYDVKM. The CDR3 is made up of 15 amino acids. CDR3 DNA: TGTGCCAGCAGTACGGGACTAGCGGGAGGTGAGACCCAGTACTTC. Translation gives CASSTGLAGGETQYF.

The chain uses TRBV5-1 and TRBJ1-3; 7 positions agree with TRBD1. Germline V lookup: CDR1 SGHRS, CDR2 YFSETQ. This CDR3 region has 15 residues. With 3 bases clipped from V and 1 base from J, the junction kept 4 bases outside the gene matches. DNA for the CDR3: TGCGCCAGCAGCTCCGCAGGGGGGTCTGGAAACACCATATATTTT. This translates into CASSSAGGSGNTIYF.

This clonotype was observed a few times. The rearrangement joins TRBV5-1 to TRBJ1-1; 7 bases are shared with TRBD1. CDR3 length: 13 amino acids. CDR1 SGHRS and CDR2 YFSETQ come from the germline V gene. V gave up 9 bases and J gave up 1 base; unmatched junction bases: 6. The CDR3 region is CATATGPNTEAFF. CDR3 nucleotide sequence: TGCGCCACGGCGACAGGGCCGAACACTGAAGCTTTCTTT.

Many counts were recorded for this clonotype. The chain combines TRBV2 with TRBJ2-7; TRBD2 aligns across 9 bases. The germline V gene encodes CDR1 SNHLY and CDR2 FYNNEI. The CDR3 runs 14 residues. The ends lost 4 bases at V and 7 bases at J; junction bases unmatched: 8. The CDR3 nucleotides read TGTGCCAGCAGTGCTGTAGCGGGAGCATGGGAGCAGTACTTC. This encodes CASSAVAGAWEQYF. Full variable domain (outside the CDR3, taken from reference TRBV2 and TRBJ2-7): EPEVTQTPSHQVTQMGQEVILRCVPISNHLYFYWYRQILGQKVEFLVSFYNNEISEKSEIFDDQFSVERPDGSNFTLKIRSTKLEDSAMYFCASSAVAGAWEQYFGPGTRLTVT.

This clonotype came up many times. The chain links TRBV27 to TRBJ2-5; D gene ambiguous. V was shortened by 6 bases and J by 5 bases, with 16 bases between the two germline ends. CDR3 length equals 14 residues. Germline CDR1 and CDR2: MNHEY and SMNVEV (reference sequence). This CDR3 reads CASSPAVRFETQYF. Here the CDR3 DNA reads TGTGCCAGCAGCCCCGCCGTTCGGTTCGAGACCCAGTACTTC.

In its sample, this clonotype was seen many times. V usage is TRBV28 and J usage is TRBJ1-5; D is perhaps TRBD1 (5 bases). The CDR3 extends over 14 amino acids. Germline CDR1 is MDHEN and CDR2 is SYDVKM. The V end was cut by 5 bases, the J end by 2 bases, with 10 bases between. The CDR3 region has the DNA TGTGCCAGCAGTGGGCAGGGAGGCAATCAGCCCCAGCATTTT. Translating it yields CASSGQGGNQPQHF.